The present TCR beta chain was sequenced within a study of post-analysis software for immune sequencing data. Germline lookup yields CDR1 SQVTM and CDR2 ANQGSEA. The CDR3 contains 12 residues. Unique molecular identifiers were present in the TCR beta cDNA libraries. MiXCR was run by TCRdb on the PCR reads, yielding one entry per CDR3 protein. Found here are about 760,000 distinct CDR3 sequences, 25% to 30% of them singletons; the top ten hold around 0.55%. This clonotype was observed many times. Its cognate antigen is unknown. Study-wide results and limits: In patients, about five TRBV segments were more frequent than in controls, with TRBV5-6, TRBV5-1 and TRBV20-1 among them.

This chain connects TRBV29-1 to TRBJ2-7; TRBD2 matches at 7 bases. The source of this sequence is a girl aged 10 to 17 with multiple sclerosis. The sequencing input was blood. CDR3 amino acids: CSAGAGDYEQYF. CDR3 bases: TGCAGTGCCGGGGCGGGGGACTACGAGCAGTACTTC.